This TCR beta chain was captured by sequencing in a study of regulatory dendritic cells for organ transplantation. Sequenced by immunoSEQ multiplex PCR; TCRdb stores in-frame clones only, minus some. The sample holds 25,000 to 35,000 clones, approximately 77% seen once. FACS sorted CD4+ or CD8+ T cells into CD45RA+ naive and CD45RO+ memory. The CDR3 is made up of 15 amino acids. Per the germline V gene, CDR1 is SGHAT and CDR2 is FQNNGV. Trimming removed 5 bases at V and 8 bases at J, with 21 bases between. Study conclusions and caveats: Naive CD4+ and CD8+ repertoires were highly diverse; memory CD8+ was most oligoclonal.

To note about this clone: As yet, its antigen is unknown.

The receptor comes from a human donor in good health. The rearrangement joins TRBV11-2 to TRBJ1-2; D is perhaps TRBD1 (6 bases). Specimen: naive CD8+ T cells from blood. Subset meaning: CD45RA+ naive T cells. The CDR3 loop is CASSRTGGALEGYTF. CDR3 DNA: TGTGCCAGCAGCCGGACCGGGGGGGCATTGGAAGGCTACACCTTC.